The next 15 T cell receptor beta chains were all read from a single sample in a study of cytomegalovirus exposure and HLA in healthy donors. Vbeta (60) and Jbeta (13) primers were used in the PCR. Clones were read by immunoSEQ multiplex PCR, and TCRdb kept only the in-frame ones, dropping some. The sample yields around 130,000 clones, over 60% seen once. Sequenced material: PBMCs. Receptor source: a woman between 40 and 55 years old in good health and CMV-seropositive.

The chain joins TRBV7-2 to TRBJ2-4, with D possibly TRBD2 on 5 matching bases. This CDR3 has 12 residues. The V and J ends lost 5 bases and 8 bases respectively, with 10 bases between them. Germline values: CDR1 SGHTA, CDR2 FQGNSA. The CDR3 coding sequence is TGTGCCAGCAGCGCCCAGAGGGACATTCAGTACTTC. Translated, it gives CASSAQRDIQYF.

This clone was seen a few times. The chain links TRBV29-1 to TRBJ2-2, with D possibly being TRBD1 (6 bases). The CDR3 length is 11 residues. Germline lookup yields CDR1 SQVTM and CDR2 ANQGSEA. Trimming removed 6 bases at V and 5 bases at J, with 7 bases between. The CDR3 protein is CSVGTTGELFF. The CDR3 bases are TGCAGCGTGGGGACAACCGGGGAGCTGTTTTTT.

This clone was counted a few times. The CDR3, as DNA: TGTGCCAGTAGTTTGAGCTCCTATAATTCACCCCTCCACTTT. Amino acids: CASSLSSYNSPLHF. The rearrangement joins TRBV19 to TRBJ1-6; D is undetermined. The V end was cut by 5 bases, the J end by 0 bases, with 5 bases between. From germline, CDR1 is LNHDA and CDR2 SQIVND (reference sequence). The CDR3 has 14 amino acids.

This clone showed up just a few times. This sequence joins TRBV2 and TRBJ2-7, with 7 nucleotides matching TRBD2. CDR1 is SNHLY and CDR2 is FYNNEI in the germline V gene. The CDR3 is made up of 15 amino acids. With 6 bases clipped from V and 0 bases from J, the junction kept 8 bases outside the gene matches. The CDR3 DNA follows: TGTGCCAGCAGGGAGGCTAGCGGAGTCTCCTACGAGCAGTACTTC. It yields the protein CASREASGVSYEQYF. Based on the CDR3 plus reference TRBV2 and TRBJ2-7, the full variable domain is EPEVTQTPSHQVTQMGQEVILRCVPISNHLYFYWYRQILGQKVEFLVSFYNNEISEKSEIFDDQFSVERPDGSNFTLKIRSTKLEDSAMYFCASREASGVSYEQYFGPGTRLTVT.

The chain links TRBV7-2 to TRBJ1-2; 8 nucleotides line up with TRBD1. CDR3 length equals 13 residues. The germline V gene encodes CDR1 SGHTA and CDR2 FQGNSA. V trimming: 1 base; J trimming: 7 bases; junction bases outside the gene matches: 2. CDR3 nucleotide sequence: TGTGCCAGCAGCTTAGGGACAGGGATTGGCTACACCTTC. As protein: CASSLGTGIGYTF.

The chain has TRBV2 and TRBJ2-1, with D unclear. Trimming stripped 3 bases from V and 2 bases from J, with 8 bases between. Germline CDR1 is SNHLY and CDR2 is FYNNEI. CDR3 size: 14 residues. This chain's CDR3 is CASSEIAAYNEQFF. Written as DNA, the CDR3 is TGTGCCAGCAGTGAGATAGCAGCCTACAATGAGCAGTTCTTC.

The J gene is TRBJ2-5, the V gene TRBV9, with TRBD1 matching 12 bases. Germline CDR1 is SGDLS and CDR2 is YYNGEE. The CDR3 is made up of 16 amino acids. V was clipped by 4 bases and J by 5 bases; unmatched bases: 9. CDR3 protein: CASSPGDRGRMETQYF. The CDR3 region has the DNA TGTGCCAGCAGCCCTGGGGACAGGGGGCGCATGGAGACCCAGTACTTC. Variable domain in full (rest from reference TRBV9 and TRBJ2-5): DSGVTQTPKHLITATGQRVTLRCSPRSGDLSVYWYQQSLDQGLQFLIQYYNGEERAKGNILERFSAQQFPDLHSELNLSSLELGDSALYFCASSPGDRGRMETQYFGPGTRLLVL.

This chain links TRBV19 with TRBJ1-5; D uncertain. Germline values: CDR1 LNHDA, CDR2 SQIVND (reference sequence). The CDR3 consists of 14 residues. V was pared by 5 bases and J by 4 bases, with 12 bases between. DNA of the CDR3: TGTGCCAGTAGTTCCGGGGAATGGAATCAGCCCCAGCATTTT. Translation: CASSSGEWNQPQHF.

This clone was seen once. The CDR3 nucleotides read TGTGCCAGCAGCCCCCCGGGACAGACTTACTCTGGAAACACCATATATTTT. Its protein is CASSPPGQTYSGNTIYF. The rearrangement joins TRBV7-2 to TRBJ1-3, with TRBD1 matching over 7 bases. Germline V gene lookup returns CDR1 SGHTA and CDR2 FQGNSA. Trimming at V came to 5 bases and at J to 0 bases, leaving 10 bases not matched to a gene. The CDR3 is 17 residues long.

This clone occurred a few times. The J gene is TRBJ2-5, the V gene TRBV9, with 8 nucleotides matching TRBD2. The CDR3 contains 18 residues. Germline loops: CDR1 SGDLS, CDR2 YYNGEE. Trimming at V came to 0 bases and at J to 0 bases, leaving 10 bases not matched to a gene. CDR3 protein: CASSVEGIGGGYQETQYF. CDR3 DNA sequence: TGTGCCAGCAGCGTAGAAGGTATCGGGGGGGGGTACCAAGAGACCCAGTACTTC.

In this sample, this clone turned up a few times. The chain employs TRBV5-1 and TRBJ2-3, with TRBD2 matching 11 bases. The CDR3 totals 16 residues. Germline V lookup: CDR1 SGHRS, CDR2 YFSETQ. V shed 4 bases and J 4 bases; nucleotides not matched to a gene: 8. The CDR3 DNA reads as TGCGCCAGCAGCGCCCTGACTAGCGGGGACGCAGATACGCAGTATTTT. This codes for CASSALTSGDADTQYF.

The CDR3 is CASSFGTAGNTIYF. DNA of the CDR3: TGCGCCAGCAGCTTCGGGACTGCTGGAAACACCATATATTTT. This chain uses TRBV5-1 with TRBJ1-3; tentative D call: TRBD1 (5 bases). Germline CDR1 reads SGHRS; CDR2 reads YFSETQ. This CDR3 has 14 residues. The germline V and J ends were trimmed by 2 bases and 2 bases, with 8 bases remaining between them.

This clone was seen a handful of times. The chain is built from TRBV5-1 and TRBJ1-1; TRBD1 might be the D (5 bases). Germline V gene sequence: CDR1 SGHRS, CDR2 YFSETQ. There are 16 residues in the CDR3. V lost 0 bases, J lost 1 base, and 13 bases lay in between. CDR3 bases: TGCGCCAGCAGCTTGGCCGACGGGGGGAAGAACACTGAAGCTTTCTTT. It encodes CASSLADGGKNTEAFF.

V and J are TRBV6-1 and TRBJ2-5; D possibly corresponds to TRBD2 (5 bases). This CDR3 is built from 14 residues. Trimming removed 2 bases at V and 2 bases at J, with 9 bases between. Germline-derived CDR1 and CDR2 are MNHNS and SASEGT. In DNA, the CDR3 is TGTGCCAGCAGTGAATCGGAGGAGCAAGAGACCCAGTACTTC. It is translated as CASSESEEQETQYF.

This rearrangement joins TRBV5-1 to TRBJ1-2, with 10 bases fitting TRBD1. The CDR3 totals 15 residues. V dropped 3 bases and J dropped 8; count of bases not matched to a gene: 10. CDR1 SGHRS and CDR2 YFSETQ come from the germline V gene. CDR3: CASSSSGTGVRGYTF. As DNA, the CDR3 is TGCGCCAGCAGCTCCTCCGGGACAGGGGTAAGGGGCTACACCTTC.